What follows are 23 T cell receptor beta chains derived from one specimen sequenced in a study of cytomegalovirus exposure and HLA in healthy donors (dated by TCRdb to about 2017). Library preparation employed the immunoSEQ multiplex PCR assay. The multiplex PCR relied on a mix of 60 forward primers for TCR Vbeta segments and 13 reverse primers for TCR Jbeta segments. The table comes from immuneACCESS by way of TCRdb, which keeps in-frame sequences with V and J called. Part of the clones is missing from these tables; in studies checked, under half for an unresolved V gene and the rest for unknown reasons. The sample has 200,000 to 250,000 clones on record, 75% of them singletons. The ten largest clones represent approximately 1.7% of the sample. Specimen: PBMCs. Receptors originate from a woman aged 25 to 45 in good health and CMV-seronegative.

The gene calls are TRBV13 and TRBJ2-7; D might be TRBD2 (5 bases). From germline, CDR1 is PRHDT and CDR2 FYEKMQ (reference sequence). The V and J ends lost 5 bases and 0 bases respectively, with 11 bases between them. The CDR3 is 14 residues long. DNA of the CDR3: TGTGCCAGCAGCCAGCGGACTGCCTCCTACGAGCAGTACTTC. It codes for CASSQRTASYEQYF.

This chain links TRBV2 with TRBJ1-2, with a weak D call TRBD1 (5 bases). There are 17 residues in the CDR3. CDR1 and CDR2 (germline): SNHLY, FYNNEI. The germline V and J ends were trimmed by 2 bases and 3 bases, with 19 bases remaining between them. CDR3 nucleotides: TGTGCCAGCAGTGAACGGCCGGGAGGGGAGGTAGACTATGGCTACACCTTC. Encoded protein: CASSERPGGEVDYGYTF.

This clone was seen a handful of times. The gene calls are TRBV18 and TRBJ2-5; perhaps TRBD2 as D (6 bases). Germline V gene lookup returns CDR1 KGHSH and CDR2 LQKENI. Trimming removed 4 bases at V and 2 bases at J, with 11 bases between. The length of the CDR3 is 14 residues. The CDR3 coding sequence is TGTGCCAGCTCACGACGGGACTTACAAGAGACCCAGTACTTC. It yields the protein CASSRRDLQETQYF.

This clone has just a few counts. The rearrangement joins TRBV30 to TRBJ2-2; 7 nucleotides agree with TRBD1. Trimming cost V 3 bases and J 8 bases; bases outside gene matches: 12. The CDR3 consists of 15 residues. From germline, CDR1 is GTSNPN and CDR2 SVGIG (reference sequence). The CDR3 DNA sequence: TGTGCCTGGAGAACGGGACAGTGGGGGTCAGGGGAGCTGTTTTTT. Protein: CAWRTGQWGSGELFF.

The chain joins TRBV18 to TRBJ1-1; D is uncertain. With 2 bases removed from V and 5 bases from J, the gap between germline ends came to 12 bases. There are 14 residues in the CDR3. Germline CDR1 and CDR2: KGHSH and LQKENI. The CDR3 DNA is TGTGCCAGCTCACCAGGAGAGGGTTGGACTGAAGCTTTCTTT. It is translated as CASSPGEGWTEAFF.

This clone was observed a handful of times. V and J are TRBV4-1 and TRBJ2-3; D not certain. CDR3 length: 16 residues. Deletions cut 4 bases from V and 0 bases from J, with 14 bases between. Germline values: CDR1 MGHRA, CDR2 YSYEKL. In nucleotides, the CDR3 is TGCGCCAGCAGCCCGACAACGAAATTCAGCACAGATACGCAGTATTTT. Amino acid sequence: CASSPTTKFSTDTQYF.

The genes are TRBV7-8 and TRBJ2-7, with D tentatively TRBD2 (6 bases). Germline CDR1 reads SGHVS; CDR2 reads FQNEAQ. V shed 2 bases and J shed 7 bases, with 15 bases lying between them. The CDR3 covers 14 residues. In nucleotides, the CDR3 is TGTGCCAGCAGCTTAAAAACTAGCTCGGGGGAGCAGTACTTC. It yields the protein CASSLKTSSGEQYF.

This clone was seen a few times. This chain uses TRBV27 with TRBJ1-1; D remains ambiguous. This CDR3 has 15 residues. CDR1 is MNHEY, CDR2 SMNVEV, per germline (reference sequence). With 1 base removed from V and 3 bases from J, the gap between germline ends came to 12 bases. This chain's CDR3 is CASSLYGRQDTEAFF. DNA of the CDR3: TGTGCCAGCAGTTTATACGGGAGGCAGGACACTGAAGCTTTCTTT.

For the CDR3, the DNA is TGTGCCAGCAGCTTAAACCCTCGGACTAGCGGGGGGCCCTACAATGAGCAGTTCTTC. This gives the protein CASSLNPRTSGGPYNEQFF. This chain links TRBV7-3 with TRBJ2-1, with 14 bases aligning to TRBD2. The CDR3 sequence is 19 residues long. CDR1 is SGHTA, CDR2 FQGTGA, per germline. The J segment lost 2 bases and the V segment lost 1 base, leaving 7 bases of the junction unmatched. The whole variable domain, remainder taken from reference TRBV7-3 and TRBJ2-1, is GAGVSQTPSNKVTEKGKYVELRCDPISGHTALYWYRQSLGQGPEFLIYFQGTGAADDSGLPNDRFFAVRPEGSVSTLKIQRTERGDSAVYLCASSLNPRTSGGPYNEQFFGPGTRLTVL.

The chain carries TRBV9 and TRBJ1-1; tentative D call: TRBD1 (5 bases). From germline, CDR1 is SGDLS and CDR2 YYNGEE. V was clipped by 2 bases and J by 0 bases, with 8 bases between them. The CDR3 spans 14 residues. CDR3 DNA sequence: TGTGCCAGCAGCGTGGCAGGGTTGAACACTGAAGCTTTCTTT. It translates to CASSVAGLNTEAFF.

This chain's CDR3 is CASSQSSFYALAGARDNEQFF. Here the CDR3 DNA reads TGCGCCAGCAGTCAATCCTCCTTCTATGCTCTAGCGGGAGCCCGGGACAATGAGCAGTTCTTC. The chain recombines TRBV23-1 with TRBJ2-1; 10 positions agree with TRBD2. TRBV23-1 is identified as an open reading frame with a role that is uncertain. Trimming removed 0 bases from V and 5 bases from J; junction bases left unmatched: 19. CDR3 size: 21 residues.

A few counts support this clone. V and J are TRBV7-3 and TRBJ1-2, with TRBD1 matching over 7 bases. J gave up 8 bases and V 4 bases, and 7 bases lay outside the gene matches. CDR3 length: 13 residues. Germline CDR1 SGHTA, CDR2 FQGTGA. The CDR3 DNA sequence: TGTGCCAGCAGCTCCCCAGGGGGGACCGGCTACACCTTC. It encodes CASSSPGGTGYTF.

V and J are TRBV5-4 and TRBJ1-1, with 7 bases matching TRBD1. Germline V CDR1 and CDR2: SGHNT, YYREEE (reference sequence). The CDR3 totals 14 residues. J lost 1 base, V lost 4 bases, and 4 bases had no gene match. The CDR3 sequence is CASSLRQGNTEAFF. In nucleotides, the CDR3 is TGTGCCAGCAGCCTTCGACAGGGGAACACTGAAGCTTTCTTT. Combining the CDR3 with reference TRBV5-4 and TRBJ1-1 gives the whole variable domain ETGVTQSPTHLIKTRGQQVTLRCSSQSGHNTVSWYQQALGQGPQFIFQYYREEENGRGNFPPRFSGLQFPNYSSELNVNALELDDSALYLCASSLRQGNTEAFFGQGTRLTVV.

This clone has only a few counts. The gene calls are TRBV7-2 and TRBJ2-7; D perhaps matches TRBD1 (5 bases). CDR1 is SGHTA and CDR2 is FQGNSA in the germline V gene. The V gene lost 5 bases and the J gene lost 11 bases, with 19 bases spanning the gap. CDR3 size: 13 residues. The CDR3 protein is CASSADPRLGEYF. CDR3 bases: TGTGCCAGCAGCGCAGACCCACGCCTAGGGGAGTACTTC.

With regard to this clone: The junction departs from the called germline gene at one end, perhaps through a read error. The CDR3 spells CVSSESLAGAGTDTQYF. The CDR3 nucleotides read TGTGTCAGCAGTGAATCCCTAGCGGGAGCTGGGACAGATACGCAGTATTTT. This rearrangement joins TRBV2 to TRBJ2-3; 10 nucleotides line up with TRBD2. Germline values: CDR1 SNHLY, CDR2 FYNNEI. The CDR3 sequence is 17 residues long.

The chain is built from TRBV2 and TRBJ2-1; 13 bases are a match to TRBD2. The CDR3 length is 15 residues. J lost 5 bases, V lost 6 bases, and 4 bases had no gene match. Germline V gives CDR1 SNHLY, CDR2 FYNNEI. DNA of the CDR3: TGTGCCAGCAGACAACTAGCGGGGGGGAACAATGAGCAGTTCTTC. It codes for CASRQLAGGNNEQFF.

This chain links TRBV2 with TRBJ1-5; the match to TRBD1 covers 9 bases. The CDR3 sequence is 17 residues long. The V segment lost 6 bases and the J segment 2 bases; nucleotides outside the gene matches: 11. Germline-derived CDR1 and CDR2 are SNHLY and FYNNEI. The CDR3 is CASRSGTGSRGNQPQHF. The CDR3 DNA sequence: TGTGCCAGCAGGTCCGGGACAGGGAGTAGAGGCAATCAGCCCCAGCATTTT.

The rearrangement uses TRBV12-5 and TRBJ1-3, with D unresolved. This CDR3 is built from 14 residues. V shed 0 bases and J shed 6 bases, with 9 bases lying between them. Germline CDR1 LGHNT, CDR2 FRNRAP. The CDR3 is CASGLVEVKNTIYF. CDR3 in DNA: TGTGCTAGTGGTTTGGTAGAGGTAAAAAACACCATATATTTT.

Only a few counts were recorded for this clone. The chain joins TRBV18 to TRBJ2-7; D remains ambiguous. The CDR3 totals 14 residues. V was shortened by 0 bases and J by 0 bases, with 6 bases between the two germline ends. From germline, CDR1 is KGHSH and CDR2 LQKENI. CDR3 region: CASSPPRPSYEQYF. DNA for the CDR3: TGTGCCAGCTCACCACCCAGGCCCTCCTACGAGCAGTACTTC.

This chain joins TRBV30 and TRBJ1-2; D perhaps matches TRBD1 (5 bases). Germline lookup yields CDR1 GTSNPN and CDR2 SVGIG (reference sequence). V lost 5 bases, J lost 4 bases, and 8 bases lay in between. CDR3 length equals 11 residues. The CDR3 sequence is CAWGASYGYTF. For the CDR3, the DNA is TGTGCCTGGGGGGCGTCCTATGGCTACACCTTC.

The chain has TRBV4-1 and TRBJ1-2; 10 positions agree with TRBD1. After removal of 1 base from V and 8 bases from J, the junction contained 4 bases not matched to a gene. CDR3 length: 14 amino acids. From germline, CDR1 is MGHRA and CDR2 YSYEKL. CDR3 nucleotide sequence: TGCGCCAGCAGCCAAGGACAGGGGGCGAACGGCTACACCTTC. Translated: CASSQGQGANGYTF.

The chain links TRBV5-4 to TRBJ2-5; 8 positions agree with TRBD2. The CDR3 contains 15 residues. The germline CDR1 and CDR2 sequences are SGHNT and YYREEE (reference sequence). V shed 4 bases and J 4 bases; nucleotides not matched to a gene: 9. The CDR3 is CASSVNSGTRETQYF. Here the CDR3 DNA reads TGTGCCAGCAGCGTCAATAGCGGGACACGAGAGACCCAGTACTTC.

The J gene is TRBJ1-1, the V gene TRBV9, with D possibly being TRBD1 (5 bases). The CDR3 has 13 residues. From germline, CDR1 is SGDLS and CDR2 YYNGEE. Trimming shortened V by 7 bases and J by 0 bases, and 10 bases separated the two germline ends. Here the CDR3 reads CASGTGLNTEAFF. DNA of the CDR3: TGTGCCAGCGGAACAGGCTTGAACACTGAAGCTTTCTTT.